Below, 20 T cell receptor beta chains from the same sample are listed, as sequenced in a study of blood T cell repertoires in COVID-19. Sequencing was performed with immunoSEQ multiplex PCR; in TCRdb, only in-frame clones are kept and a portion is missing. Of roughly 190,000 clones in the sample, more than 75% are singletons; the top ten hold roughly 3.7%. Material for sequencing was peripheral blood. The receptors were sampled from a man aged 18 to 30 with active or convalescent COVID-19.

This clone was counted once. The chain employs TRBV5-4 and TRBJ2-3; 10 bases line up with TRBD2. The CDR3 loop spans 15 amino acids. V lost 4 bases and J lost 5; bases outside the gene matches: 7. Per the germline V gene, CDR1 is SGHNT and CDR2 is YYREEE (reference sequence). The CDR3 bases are TGTGCCAGCAGCCTGCTACTAGCGGGAAAAGATACGCAGTATTTT. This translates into CASSLLLAGKDTQYF. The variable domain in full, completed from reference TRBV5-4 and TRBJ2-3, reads ETGVTQSPTHLIKTRGQQVTLRCSSQSGHNTVSWYQQALGQGPQFIFQYYREEENGRGNFPPRFSGLQFPNYSSELNVNALELDDSALYLCASSLLLAGKDTQYFGPGTRLTVL.

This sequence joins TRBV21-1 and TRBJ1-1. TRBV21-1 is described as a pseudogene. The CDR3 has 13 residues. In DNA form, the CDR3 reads TGTGCCAGCAGCAACCCCCTGAGGACTGAAGCTTTCTTT. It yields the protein CASSNPLRTEAFF.

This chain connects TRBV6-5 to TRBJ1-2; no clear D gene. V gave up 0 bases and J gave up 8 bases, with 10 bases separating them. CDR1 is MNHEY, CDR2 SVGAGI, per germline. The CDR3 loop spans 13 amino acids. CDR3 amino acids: CASSYSPGLGYTF. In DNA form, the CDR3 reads TGTGCCAGCAGTTACTCGCCTGGGCTGGGCTACACCTTC.

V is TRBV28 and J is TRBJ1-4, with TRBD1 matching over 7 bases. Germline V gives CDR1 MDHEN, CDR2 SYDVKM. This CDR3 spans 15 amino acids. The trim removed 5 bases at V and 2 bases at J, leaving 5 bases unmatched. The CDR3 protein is CASSIAGQTNEKLFF. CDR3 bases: TGTGCCAGCAGTATTGCGGGACAGACTAATGAAAAACTGTTTTTT.

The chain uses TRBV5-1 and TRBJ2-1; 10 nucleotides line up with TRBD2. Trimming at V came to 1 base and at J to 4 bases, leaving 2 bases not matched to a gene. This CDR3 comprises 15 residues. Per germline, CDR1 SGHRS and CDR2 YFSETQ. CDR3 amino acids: CASSLWTSGYNEQFF. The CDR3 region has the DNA TGCGCCAGCAGCTTGTGGACTAGCGGTTACAATGAGCAGTTCTTC.

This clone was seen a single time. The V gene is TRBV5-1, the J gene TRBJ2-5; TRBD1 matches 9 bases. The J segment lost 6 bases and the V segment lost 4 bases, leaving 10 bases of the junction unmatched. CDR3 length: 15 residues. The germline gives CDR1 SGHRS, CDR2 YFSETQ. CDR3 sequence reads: CASSASTGGVKTQYF. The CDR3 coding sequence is TGCGCCAGCAGCGCCTCAACAGGGGGCGTAAAGACCCAGTACTTC.

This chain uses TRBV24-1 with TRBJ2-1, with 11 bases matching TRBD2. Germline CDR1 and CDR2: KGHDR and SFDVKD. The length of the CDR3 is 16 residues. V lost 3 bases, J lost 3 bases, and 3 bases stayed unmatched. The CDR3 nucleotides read TGTGCCACCAGTGATCCTAGCGGGGGGTACTACAATGAGCAGTTCTTC. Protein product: CATSDPSGGYYNEQFF.

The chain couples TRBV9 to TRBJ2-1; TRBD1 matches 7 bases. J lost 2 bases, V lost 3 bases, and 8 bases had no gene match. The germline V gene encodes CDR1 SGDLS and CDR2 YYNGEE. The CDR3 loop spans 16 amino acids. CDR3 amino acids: CASSEGAGRAYNEQFF. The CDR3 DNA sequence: TGTGCCAGCAGCGAGGGGGCAGGGCGGGCCTACAATGAGCAGTTCTTC.

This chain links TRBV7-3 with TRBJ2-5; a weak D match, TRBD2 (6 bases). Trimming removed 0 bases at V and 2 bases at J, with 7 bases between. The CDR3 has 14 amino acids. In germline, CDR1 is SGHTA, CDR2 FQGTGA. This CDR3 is CASSLTREQETQYF. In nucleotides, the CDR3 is TGTGCCAGCAGCTTAACACGGGAGCAAGAGACCCAGTACTTC.

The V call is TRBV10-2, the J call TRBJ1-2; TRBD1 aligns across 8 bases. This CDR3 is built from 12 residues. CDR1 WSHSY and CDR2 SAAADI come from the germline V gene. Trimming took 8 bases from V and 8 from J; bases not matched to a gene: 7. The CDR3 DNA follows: TGCGCCAGCGGCCCGGACAGGGACGGCTACACCTTC. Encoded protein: CASGPDRDGYTF.

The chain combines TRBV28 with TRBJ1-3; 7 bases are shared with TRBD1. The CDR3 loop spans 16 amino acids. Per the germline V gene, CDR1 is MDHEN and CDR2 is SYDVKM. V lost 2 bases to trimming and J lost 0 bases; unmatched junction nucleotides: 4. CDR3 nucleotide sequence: TGTGCCAGCAGTTTAAGGACAGGAAACTCTGGAAACACCATATATTTT. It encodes CASSLRTGNSGNTIYF.

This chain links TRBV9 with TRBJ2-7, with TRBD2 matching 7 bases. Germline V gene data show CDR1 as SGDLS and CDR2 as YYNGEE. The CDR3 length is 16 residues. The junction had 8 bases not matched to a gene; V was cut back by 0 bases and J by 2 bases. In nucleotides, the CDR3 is TGTGCCAGCAGCGTAGGCCAGCGGGAAAATACCTACGAGCAGTACTTC. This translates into CASSVGQRENTYEQYF.

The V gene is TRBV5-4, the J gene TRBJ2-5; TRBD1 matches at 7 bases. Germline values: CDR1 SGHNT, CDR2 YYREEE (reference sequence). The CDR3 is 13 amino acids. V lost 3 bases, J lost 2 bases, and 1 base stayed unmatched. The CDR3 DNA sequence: TGTGCCAGCAGCTCGGGACAGCAAGAGACCCAGTACTTC. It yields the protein CASSSGQQETQYF.

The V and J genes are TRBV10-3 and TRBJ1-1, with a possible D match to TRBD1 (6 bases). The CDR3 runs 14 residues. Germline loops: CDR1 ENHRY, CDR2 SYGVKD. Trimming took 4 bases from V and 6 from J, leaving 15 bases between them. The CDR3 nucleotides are TGTGCCATCAGTGGGGGGGGGCTCGCGCCTGAAGCTTTCTTT. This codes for CAISGGGLAPEAFF.

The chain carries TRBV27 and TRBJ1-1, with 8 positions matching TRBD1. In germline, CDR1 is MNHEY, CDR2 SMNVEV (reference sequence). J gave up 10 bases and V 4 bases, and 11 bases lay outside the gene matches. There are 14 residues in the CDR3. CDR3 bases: TGTGCCAGCAGTTCAGGGGGCTTCCCCTGGATAGCTTTCTTT. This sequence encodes CASSSGGFPWIAFF.

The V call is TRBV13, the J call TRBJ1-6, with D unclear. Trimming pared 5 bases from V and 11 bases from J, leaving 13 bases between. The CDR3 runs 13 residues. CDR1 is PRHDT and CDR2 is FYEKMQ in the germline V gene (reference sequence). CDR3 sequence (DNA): TGTGCCAGCAGCCTCCCCTCGAGTCCACCCCTCCACTTT. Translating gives CASSLPSSPPLHF.

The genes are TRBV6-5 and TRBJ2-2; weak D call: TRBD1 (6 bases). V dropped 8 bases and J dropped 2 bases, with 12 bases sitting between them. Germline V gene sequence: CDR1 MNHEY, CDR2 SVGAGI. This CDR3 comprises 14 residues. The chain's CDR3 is CASGRGGNTGELFF. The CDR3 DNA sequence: TGTGCCAGCGGGAGAGGGGGTAACACCGGGGAGCTGTTTTTT.

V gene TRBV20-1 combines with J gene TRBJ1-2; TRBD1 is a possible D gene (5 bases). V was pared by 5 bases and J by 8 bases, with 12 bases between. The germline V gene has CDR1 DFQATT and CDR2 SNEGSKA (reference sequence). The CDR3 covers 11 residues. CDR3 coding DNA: TGCAGTGCTTACAGGTTACAAGGCTACACCTTC. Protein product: CSAYRLQGYTF.

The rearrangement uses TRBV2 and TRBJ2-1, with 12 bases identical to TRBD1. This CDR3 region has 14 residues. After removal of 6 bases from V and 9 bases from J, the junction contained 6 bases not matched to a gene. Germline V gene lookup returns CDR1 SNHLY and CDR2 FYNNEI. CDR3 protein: CASRGQGALGEQFF. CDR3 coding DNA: TGTGCCAGCAGGGGACAGGGGGCTCTGGGTGAGCAGTTCTTC.

The CDR3 DNA is TGTGCCAGCAGTTACCGGACAGGGTCGGAGCAGTACGTC. It encodes CASSYRTGSEQYV. V is TRBV6-5 and J is TRBJ2-7, with 8 nucleotides matching TRBD1. The trim removed 2 bases at V and 7 bases at J, leaving 4 bases unmatched. Germline loops: CDR1 MNHEY, CDR2 SVGAGI. CDR3 size: 13 residues.